This T cell receptor beta chain emerged from a study of blood T cell repertoires in COVID-19. Study-level information: COVID-19 samples from acute and convalescent phases originated in the United States, Italy and Spain. T cells, B-cell-depleted T cells, or PBMCs supplied cDNA or gDNA.

CDR1 and CDR2 from the germline V gene are LGHNA and YNFKEQ. Trimming left V 0 bases short and J 5 bases short, with 16 bases between. This CDR3 spans 16 amino acids. TCRdb keeps only in-frame clones here, not all; method: immunoSEQ multiplex PCR. This sample has 250,000 to 400,000 clones; more than 75% occur once, and the top ten carry 2.6%. Allocation to cohorts depended on clinical history reported by the participants. This rearrangement joins TRBV4-2 to TRBJ1-2; D might be TRBD1 (6 bases). The clonotype comes from a man aged 60 to 75 who had recovered from COVID-19. The specimen was PBMCs or T cells enriched from blood (not recorded which). In DNA, the CDR3 is TGTGCCAGCAGCCAAGATCCGCAGGGGAAGGCTTATGGCTACACCTTC. Amino acid sequence: CASSQDPQGKAYGYTF.